Presented here are 15 T cell receptor beta chains from one specimen sequenced in a study of monozygotic twins with inflammatory bowel disease. TCRdb re-called the 5' RACE reads; every CDR3 protein appears as one record, without DNA. This sample carries about 440,000 distinct CDR3 sequences, with more than 2% going to the ten biggest clones. Sequenced input: blood. All receptors derive from a human donor with ulcerative colitis or Crohn's disease, or a healthy co-twin of an affected twin (not recorded which).

The CDR3 sequence: CSARLQGNYEQYF. This sequence joins TRBV20-1 and TRBJ2-7; TCRdb selects TRBD1, and the lack of DNA leaves this call unchecked. This CDR3 is 13 amino acids long. Per the germline V gene, CDR1 is DFQATT and CDR2 is SNEGSKA (reference sequence).

The chain links TRBV28 to TRBJ2-7; TCRdb names TRBD1, which stays unverified in the absence of DNA. From germline, CDR1 is MDHEN and CDR2 SYDVKM. This CDR3 spans 15 amino acids. The CDR3: CASRTMGLASYEQYF.

CDR3 in amino acids: CASFGQGDGQYF. V and J are TRBV6-6 and TRBJ2-7; TCRdb's D call, TRBD1, is unchecked because there is no DNA. The CDR3 is made up of 12 amino acids. Germline V gene sequence: CDR1 MNHNY, CDR2 SVGAGI (reference sequence).

V gene TRBV20-1 combines with J gene TRBJ2-1; TCRdb's D call, TRBD2, is unchecked because there is no DNA. In germline, CDR1 is DFQATT, CDR2 SNEGSKA (reference sequence). This CDR3 is 15 amino acids long. The CDR3 reads CSAKGGSGGEDEQFF.

V and J are TRBV7-7 and TRBJ2-1; absent DNA, TCRdb's TRBD1 call cannot be checked. The CDR3 length is 13 residues. Germline V CDR1 and CDR2: SSHAT, FNYEAQ (reference sequence). CDR3 sequence reads: CATSLGTENEQFF.

The CDR3 spells CASSSRTGGFWEQYF. This chain connects TRBV7-2 to TRBJ2-7; TCRdb gives TRBD1 as the D gene, but with no DNA this cannot be confirmed. Germline V lookup: CDR1 SGHTA, CDR2 FQGNSA. The CDR3 loop spans 15 amino acids.

The chain carries TRBV5-6 and TRBJ2-7; lacking DNA, the TRBD1 call made by TCRdb goes unchecked. The CDR3 runs 15 residues. The germline V gene encodes CDR1 SGHDT and CDR2 YYEEEE. The chain's CDR3 is CASSLAGGARNEQYF.

The genes are TRBV5-1 and TRBJ2-7; TCRdb's assignment of TRBD1 cannot be checked, as there is no DNA. In germline, CDR1 is SGHRS, CDR2 YFSETQ. The CDR3 is 15 residues long. This chain's CDR3 is CVSSSTGLSSYEQYF.

The genes are TRBV12-3 or TRBV12-4 and TRBJ1-1. The CDR3 loop spans 15 amino acids. The CDR3 spells CASTTPYQMNTEAFF.

The chain joins TRBV11-2 to TRBJ2-5; the TCRdb D gene call, TRBD2, has no DNA to confirm it. Germline CDR1 and CDR2: SGHAT and FQNNGV. The CDR3 has 15 residues. This CDR3 reads CASSLELAGAETQYF.

The V and J genes are TRBV27 and TRBJ2-1. This CDR3 has 13 amino acids. CDR1 is MNHEY, CDR2 SMNVEV, per germline (reference sequence). The CDR3 sequence is CASSSNNYNEQFF.

The rearrangement links TRBV12-3 or TRBV12-4 to TRBJ2-5; there is no DNA to check the TCRdb D call of TRBD1. This CDR3 has 14 residues. The CDR3 here is CASSLGGAQETQYF.

The rearrangement joins TRBV7-2 to TRBJ1-4; TCRdb gives TRBD1 as the D gene, but with no DNA this cannot be confirmed. The V gene's germline CDR1 is SGHTA and CDR2 FQGNSA. This CDR3 is built from 15 residues. CDR3 sequence: CASSPRGTNNEKLFF. Looking up the rest from reference TRBV7-2 and TRBJ1-4 gives the full variable domain: GAGVSQSPSNKVTEKGKDVELRCDPISGHTALYWYRQSLGQGLEFLIYFQGNSAPDKSGLPSDRFSAERTGGSVSTLTIQRTQQEDSAVYLCASSPRGTNNEKLFFGSGTQLSVL.

This chain connects TRBV4-1 to TRBJ1-2; TCRdb indicates TRBD1, and absent DNA this call remains unverified. Germline V gene lookup returns CDR1 MGHRA and CDR2 YSYEKL. The CDR3 is 13 amino acids. The CDR3 sequence: CASSQGTDFGYTF.

V is TRBV14 and J is TRBJ1-4; TCRdb's D call of TRBD1 is untestable without DNA. Germline V gene sequence: CDR1 SGHDN, CDR2 FVKESK. This CDR3 is built from 18 residues. CDR3 residues: CASSQGLTGDGTNEKLFF.